This TCR beta chain was captured in a study of shared T cell receptors in the human thymus. TCRdb's copy holds only in-frame clones and misses some; the assay was immunoSEQ multiplex PCR. The top ten clones hold 0.008% to 0.011% of a sample with some 700,000 clones, approximately 85% of them seen once. The germline V gene has CDR1 MGHRA and CDR2 YSYEKL. This CDR3 has 17 amino acids. V lost 0 bases, J lost 6 bases, and 17 bases lay in between. These data also formed part of another study, on human thymus T cells. From that paper: Donor material was obtained from healthy Finnish infants undergoing corrective surgery for congenital heart defects. Resections from corrective heart surgery supplied the thymus tissue. Seemingly biased V and J gene usage marked thymic and blood repertoires. There were highly overlapping thymic repertoires among unrelated individuals, as related research reported.

What was sequenced was thymocytes. The chain is built from TRBV4-1 and TRBJ2-2, with D possibly being TRBD2 (5 bases). The sequence was collected from a girl under three years old with a congenital heart defect. The CDR3 bases are TGCGCCAGCAGCCAAGATAGGCGGGTAACCCAGGCCGGGGAGCTGTTTTTT. Encoded protein: CASSQDRRVTQAGELFF.